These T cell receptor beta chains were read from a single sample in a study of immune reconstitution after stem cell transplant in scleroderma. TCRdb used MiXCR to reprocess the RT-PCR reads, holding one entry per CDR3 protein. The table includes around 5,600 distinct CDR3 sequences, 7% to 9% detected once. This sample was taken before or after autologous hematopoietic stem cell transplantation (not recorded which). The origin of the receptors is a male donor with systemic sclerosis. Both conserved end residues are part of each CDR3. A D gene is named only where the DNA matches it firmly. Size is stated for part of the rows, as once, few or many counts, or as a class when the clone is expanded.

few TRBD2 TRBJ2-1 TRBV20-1 CSARDSQLAGPNNEQFF TGCAGTGCTAGAGATTCCCAGCTAGCGGGACCGAACAATGAGCAGTTCTTC
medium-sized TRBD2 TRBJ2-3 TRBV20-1 CSAPKASGMSGTQYF TGCAGTGCCCCGAAAGCTAGCGGGATGAGCGGGACGCAGTATTTT
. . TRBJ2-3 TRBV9 CASSVGSGLADTQYF TGTGCCAGCAGCGTCGGTAGTGGTCTGGCAGATACGCAGTATTTT
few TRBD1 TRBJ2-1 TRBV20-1 CSARDGQGYNEQFF TGCAGTGCTAGAGATGGACAGGGATACAATGAGCAGTTCTTC
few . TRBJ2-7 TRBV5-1 CASEDTGTENHYEQYF TGCGCCAGTGAGGACACAGGGACCGAAAACCATTACGAGCAGTACTTC
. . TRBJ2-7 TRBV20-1 CSATTQGRAQYF TGCAGTGCTACGACACAGGGTCGTGCGCAGTACTTC
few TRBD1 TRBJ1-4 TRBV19 CASRTGDLEKLFF TGTGCCAGTCGGACAGGGGATTTAGAAAAACTGTTTTTT
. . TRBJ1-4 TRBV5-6 CASSSPTNEKLFF TGTGCCAGCAGCTCCCCAACTAATGAAAAACTGTTTTTT
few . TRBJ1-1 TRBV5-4 CASSPDLENTEAFF TGTGCCAGCAGCCCTGACCTGGAGAACACTGAAGCTTTCTTT
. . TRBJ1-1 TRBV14 CASSQVVNTEAFF TGTGCCAGCAGCCAAGTTGTGAACACTGAAGCTTTCTTT
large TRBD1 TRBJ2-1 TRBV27 CASSLTGTGEYNEQFF TGTGCCAGCAGTCTAACGGGGACAGGGGAATACAATGAGCAGTTCTTC
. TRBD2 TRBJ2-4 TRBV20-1 CSASLAGGSLAKNIQYF TGCAGTGCTAGCTTAGCGGGAGGATCACTAGCCAAAAACATTCAGTACTTC
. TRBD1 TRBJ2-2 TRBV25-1 CASIMPTGGSGTGELFF TGTGCCAGCATCATGCCCACAGGGGGCTCCGGCACCGGGGAGCTGTTTTTT
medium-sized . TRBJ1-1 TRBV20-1 CSASRQDQEAFF TGCAGTGCTAGCCGACAGGACCAGGAAGCTTTCTTT
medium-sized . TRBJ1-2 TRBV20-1 CSARQGTHYGYTF TGCAGTGCTAGGCAAGGGACTCACTATGGCTACACCTTC
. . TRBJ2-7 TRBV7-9 CASSFWEDGGYEQYF TGTGCCAGCAGCTTTTGGGAAGACGGAGGCTACGAGCAGTACTTC
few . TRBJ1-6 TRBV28 CASSLGAGIGAPLHF TGTGCCAGCAGTTTGGGAGCTGGTATCGGGGCACCCCTCCACTTT
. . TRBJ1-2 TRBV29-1 CSVERPSANYGYTF TGCAGCGTAGAGAGGCCCTCAGCTAACTATGGCTACACCTTC
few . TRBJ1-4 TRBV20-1 CSARAPGMGANEKLFF TGCAGTGCTAGAGCCCCTGGAATGGGGGCCAATGAAAAACTGTTTTTT
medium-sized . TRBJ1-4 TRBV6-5 CASSPGNLYEKLFF TGTGCCAGCAGCCCAGGGAACTTATACGAAAAACTGTTTTTT
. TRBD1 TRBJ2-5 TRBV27 CASSSPGQRGRGGTQYF TGTGCCAGCAGTTCGCCCGGACAGAGGGGGCGAGGGGGGACCCAGTACTTC
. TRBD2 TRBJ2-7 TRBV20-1 CSPTNGRAADEQYF TGCAGTCCGACTAACGGGAGGGCCGCGGACGAGCAGTACTTC
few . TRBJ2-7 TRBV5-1 CASSFWTSYEQYF TGCGCCAGCAGCTTCTGGACTTCCTACGAGCAGTACTTC
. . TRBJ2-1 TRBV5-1 CASSLSGGSYNEQFF TGCGCCAGCAGCTTGTCAGGCGGGTCCTACAATGAGCAGTTCTTC
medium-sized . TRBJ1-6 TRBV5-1 CASSPTSRRDSPLHF TGCGCCAGCAGCCCGACCTCCAGGAGAGATTCACCCCTCCACTTT
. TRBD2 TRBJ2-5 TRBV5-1 CASSLDPGGEETQYF TGCGCCAGCAGCTTGGATCCGGGAGGCGAAGAGACCCAGTACTTC
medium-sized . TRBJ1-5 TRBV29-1 CSVALAYNQPQHF TGCAGCGTTGCCCTAGCTTACAATCAGCCCCAGCATTTT
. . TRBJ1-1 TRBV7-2 CASSLSTAAEAFF TGTGCCAGCAGCTTGTCCACAGCGGCTGAAGCTTTCTTT
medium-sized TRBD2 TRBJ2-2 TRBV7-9 CASSSGLAGAAGELFF TGTGCCAGCAGCTCGGGACTAGCGGGAGCGGCCGGGGAGCTGTTTTTT
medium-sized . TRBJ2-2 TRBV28 CASTRFVQDTGELFF TGTGCCAGCACCCGATTCGTCCAGGACACCGGGGAGCTGTTTTTT
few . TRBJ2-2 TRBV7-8 CASSPGPNTGELFF TGTGCCAGCAGTCCAGGGCCGAACACCGGGGAGCTGTTTTTT
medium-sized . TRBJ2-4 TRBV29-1 CSVEGSGAGDIQYF TGCAGCGTTGAAGGGTCAGGAGCAGGAGACATTCAGTACTTC
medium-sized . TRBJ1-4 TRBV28 CASSLWRQGRNEKLFF TGTGCCAGCAGTTTATGGAGGCAGGGGCGTAATGAAAAACTGTTTTTT
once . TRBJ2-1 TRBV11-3 CASSLGLDDEQFF TGTGCCAGCAGCTTAGGGCTGGATGATGAGCAGTTCTTC
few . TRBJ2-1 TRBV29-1 CSVTAQRSYNEQFF TGCAGCGTGACCGCCCAGCGGTCCTACAATGAGCAGTTCTTC
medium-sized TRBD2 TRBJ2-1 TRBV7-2 CASSLGGGRDEQFF TGTGCCAGCAGCTTAGGGGGAGGGAGGGATGAGCAGTTCTTC
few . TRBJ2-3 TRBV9 CASSVVEDTQYF TGTGCCAGCAGCGTAGTCGAAGATACGCAGTATTTT
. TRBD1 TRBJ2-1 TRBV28 CASSLTGGDEQFF TGTGCCAGCAGTTTGACAGGGGGCGATGAGCAGTTCTTC
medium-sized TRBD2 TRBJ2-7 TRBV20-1 CSASLSGSSYEQYF TGCAGTGCTAGCCTGAGCGGGAGTTCCTACGAGCAGTACTTC
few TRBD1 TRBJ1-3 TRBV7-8 CASSPKGQGRNTIYF TGTGCCAGCAGCCCGAAGGGACAGGGGAGGAACACCATATATTTT
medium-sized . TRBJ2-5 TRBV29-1 CSVVPPGAKVGTQYF TGCAGCGTTGTCCCACCGGGGGCAAAGGTCGGTACCCAGTACTTC
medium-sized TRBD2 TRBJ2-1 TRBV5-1 CASSIIAGADNEQFF TGCGCCAGCAGCATCATAGCGGGAGCCGACAATGAGCAGTTCTTC
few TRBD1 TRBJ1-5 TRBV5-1 CASSSTGAPQPQHF TGCGCCAGCAGCTCAACAGGGGCACCTCAGCCCCAGCATTTT
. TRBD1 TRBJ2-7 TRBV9 CASSGQGYEQYF TGTGCCAGCAGCGGACAGGGCTACGAGCAGTACTTC
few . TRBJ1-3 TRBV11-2 CASSLEGEDTIYF TGTGCCAGCAGCTTAGAAGGCGAAGACACCATATATTTT
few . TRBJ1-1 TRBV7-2 CASSFGRGNTEAFF TGTGCCAGCAGCTTTGGGCGTGGGAACACTGAAGCTTTCTTT
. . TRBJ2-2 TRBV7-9 CASRTRGGTGELFF TGTGCCAGCAGGACAAGAGGGGGGACCGGGGAGCTGTTTTTT
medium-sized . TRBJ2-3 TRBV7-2 CASSLVGSTDTQYF TGTGCCAGCAGCTTAGTTGGCTCCACAGATACGCAGTATTTT
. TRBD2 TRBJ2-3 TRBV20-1 CSARSGLAGGTGSSTDTQYF TGCAGTGCTAGATCTGGACTAGCGGGGGGCACGGGTTCAAGCACAGATACGCAGTATTTT
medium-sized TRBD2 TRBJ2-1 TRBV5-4 CASSLMAGVFNEQFF TGTGCCAGCAGCTTGATGGCGGGAGTGTTCAATGAGCAGTTCTTC
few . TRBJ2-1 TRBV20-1 CSARGRGTNEQFF TGCAGTGCTAGAGGGCGGGGTACCAATGAGCAGTTCTTC
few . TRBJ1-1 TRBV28 CASSPYYSPGGTEAFF TGTGCCAGCAGTCCTTACTATTCCCCGGGGGGCACTGAAGCTTTCTTT
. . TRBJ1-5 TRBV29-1 CSVAGGLGANQPQHF TGCAGCGTTGCTGGGGGTCTGGGGGCGAATCAGCCCCAGCATTTT
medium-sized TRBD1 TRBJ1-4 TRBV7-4 CASSFGLGTGGWEKLFF TGTGCCAGCAGCTTCGGTTTAGGGACAGGGGGCTGGGAAAAACTGTTTTTT
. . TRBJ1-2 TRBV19 CASSIPGPGYTF TGTGCCAGTAGTATTCCAGGGCCTGGCTACACCTTC
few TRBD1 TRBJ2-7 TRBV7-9 CASSFSGQGLYEQYF TGTGCCAGCAGCTTCTCCGGACAGGGCCTCTACGAGCAGTACTTC
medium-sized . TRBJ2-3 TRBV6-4 CASSSGHGSTDTQYF TGTGCCAGCAGTTCCGGACACGGTAGCACAGATACGCAGTATTTT
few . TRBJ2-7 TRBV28 CASRANYEQYF TGTGCCAGCAGAGCAAATTACGAGCAGTACTTC
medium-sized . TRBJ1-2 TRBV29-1 CSVGWGFYGYTF TGCAGCGTTGGGTGGGGGTTCTATGGCTACACCTTC